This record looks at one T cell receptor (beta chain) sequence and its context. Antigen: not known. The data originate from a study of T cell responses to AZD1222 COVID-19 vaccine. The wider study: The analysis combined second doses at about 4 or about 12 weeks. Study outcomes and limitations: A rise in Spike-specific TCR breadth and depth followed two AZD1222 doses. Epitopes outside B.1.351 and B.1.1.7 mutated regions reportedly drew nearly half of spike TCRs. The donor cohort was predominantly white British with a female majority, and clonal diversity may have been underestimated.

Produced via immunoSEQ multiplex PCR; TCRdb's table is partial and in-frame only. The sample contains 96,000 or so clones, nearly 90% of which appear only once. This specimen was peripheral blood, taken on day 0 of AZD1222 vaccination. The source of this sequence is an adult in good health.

In nucleotides, the CDR3 is TGTGCCAGCAGCTTTTTTCAGGGGGCCAACAATGAGCAGTTCTTC. It codes for CASSFFQGANNEQFF. This rearrangement joins TRBV5-4 to TRBJ2-1; 8 positions agree with TRBD1. J was trimmed by 5 bases and V by 2 bases; bases with no gene match: 6. CDR1 and CDR2 from the germline V gene are SGHNT and YYREEE (reference sequence). The CDR3 sequence is 15 residues long.